Below are 29 T cell receptor beta chains sequenced from a single sample in a study of radiotherapy plus CTLA-4 blockade in lung cancer. Only in-frame clones appear in the TCRdb table, and some are missing; sequencing was by immunoSEQ multiplex PCR. The sample contains about 30,000 clones, less than 80% of which appear only once. The sequencing here drew on peripheral blood, taken from a patient treated with radiotherapy plus ipilimumab. These receptors came from a human donor with non-small cell lung cancer who had stable disease on radiotherapy plus ipilimumab.

On this clone: Other DNA sequences from this sample encode an identical CDR3 as well. The CDR3 DNA follows: TGTGCCAGCAGCGTTCAGGAAAATCAGCCCCAGCATTTT. Its translation: CASSVQENQPQHF. The J gene is TRBJ1-5, the V gene TRBV6-1; D is unclear. CDR1 MNHNS and CDR2 SASEGT come from the germline V gene. The CDR3 has 13 residues. Deletions cut 6 bases from V and 4 bases from J, with 10 bases between.

The chain employs TRBV29-1 and TRBJ1-2; 8 bases agree with TRBD1. CDR3 length equals 13 residues. J was trimmed by 2 bases and V by 4 bases; bases with no gene match: 3. CDR1 is SQVTM and CDR2 is ANQGSEA in the germline V gene. The CDR3 DNA reads as TGCAGCGTTGTAACAGGGGGAAACTATGGCTACACCTTC. It is translated as CSVVTGGNYGYTF.

The rearrangement joins TRBV12-5 to TRBJ1-1, with 7 bases aligning to TRBD1. CDR3 length: 14 amino acids. Looked up from germline, CDR1 is LGHNT and CDR2 is FRNRAP. Germline trimming cut 6 bases from V and 3 bases from J; bases unmatched to any gene: 7. CDR3 residues: CASGSTGQYTEAFF. In DNA form, the CDR3 reads TGTGCTAGTGGGTCTACGGGACAGTACACTGAAGCTTTCTTT.

The chain recombines TRBV2 with TRBJ2-5, with 7 bases identical to TRBD2. The CDR3 runs to 11 residues. The germline V gene encodes CDR1 SNHLY and CDR2 FYNNEI. After removal of 7 bases from V and 9 bases from J, the junction contained 5 bases not matched to a gene. The CDR3 DNA follows: TGTGCCAGCAACCTGGCGGGGGCCCAGTACTTC. This translates into CASNLAGAQYF. The entire variable domain, with the rest obtained from reference TRBV2 and TRBJ2-5, is as follows: EPEVTQTPSHQVTQMGQEVILRCVPISNHLYFYWYRQILGQKVEFLVSFYNNEISEKSEIFDDQFSVERPDGSNFTLKIRSTKLEDSAMYFCASNLAGAQYFGPGTRLLVL.

The chain couples TRBV5-1 to TRBJ2-1; no clear D gene. Trimming cost V 7 bases and J 1 base, with 12 bases left between them. Germline CDR1 SGHRS, CDR2 YFSETQ. CDR3 length: 14 residues. This CDR3 is CASGPATSYNEQFF. CDR3 bases: TGCGCCAGCGGTCCGGCAACGTCCTACAATGAGCAGTTCTTC.

This clone was counted a few times. V is TRBV7-6 and J is TRBJ2-3; D could derive from TRBD1 or TRBD2 (5 bases each). The CDR3 spans 15 residues. V lost 1 base to trimming and J lost 2 bases, with 10 bases between them. Per the germline V gene, CDR1 is SGHVS and CDR2 is FNYEAQ. CDR3 bases: TGTGCCAGCAGCTTAGAGGGGACCCTCACAGATACGCAGTATTTT. Amino acids: CASSLEGTLTDTQYF.

The sample holds a few counts of this clone. This chain uses TRBV6-6 with TRBJ1-1, with 7 bases identical to TRBD1. After removal of 6 bases from V and 3 bases from J, the junction contained 10 bases not matched to a gene. This CDR3 contains 15 residues. Germline loops: CDR1 MNHNY, CDR2 SVGAGI (reference sequence). Written as DNA, the CDR3 is TGTGCCAGCAGCCCACAGGGGAGTGAGGACACTGAAGCTTTCTTT. Amino acids: CASSPQGSEDTEAFF.

The CDR3 reads CSANRVMGNNEQFF. The CDR3 DNA follows: TGCAGCGCAAACAGGGTTATGGGTAACAATGAGCAGTTCTTC. The chain uses TRBV29-1 and TRBJ2-1; D is perhaps TRBD1 (6 bases). The CDR3 covers 14 residues. With 7 bases removed from V and 5 bases from J, the gap between germline ends came to 18 bases. Germline assignment: CDR1 SQVTM and CDR2 ANQGSEA.

V and J are TRBV7-9 and TRBJ1-3; TRBD1 is a possible D gene (5 bases). Germline V gives CDR1 SEHNR, CDR2 FQNEAQ (reference sequence). CDR3 size: 15 residues. V was clipped by 8 bases and J by 2 bases, with 16 bases between them. CDR3 in DNA: TGTGCCAGCGCCCCGGCGGGGCTGACTGGAAACACCATATATTTT. Translating it yields CASAPAGLTGNTIYF.

This clone was seen once. J is TRBJ1-2 and V is TRBV29-1; D not resolved. The V gene lost 5 bases and the J gene lost 4 bases, with 11 bases spanning the gap. In germline, CDR1 is SQVTM, CDR2 ANQGSEA. The CDR3 contains 12 residues. The CDR3, as DNA: TGCAGCGTTCCGGACGGCTTCTATGGCTACACCTTC. Protein product: CSVPDGFYGYTF.

The chain joins TRBV5-4 to TRBJ1-1, with D possibly being TRBD1 (6 bases). V was pared by 4 bases and J by 5 bases, with 15 bases between. The germline V gene has CDR1 SGHNT and CDR2 YYREEE (reference sequence). This CDR3 is built from 14 residues. The CDR3, as DNA: TGTGCCAGCAGCCGCCACACAGGGTCGACTGAAGCTTTCTTT. It is translated as CASSRHTGSTEAFF.

This clone was found a few times. This chain uses TRBV5-1 with TRBJ2-5, with a weak D call TRBD1 (6 bases). The CDR3 sequence is 15 residues long. CDR1 SGHRS and CDR2 YFSETQ come from the germline V gene. V was cut by 7 bases and J by 4 bases, with 20 bases left in between. CDR3 sequence: CASCTGAGVVETQYF. Written as DNA, the CDR3 is TGCGCCAGCTGTACAGGAGCAGGGGTGGTAGAGACCCAGTACTTC. The full variable domain, rest sourced from reference TRBV5-1 and TRBJ2-5, is KAGVTQTPRYLIKTRGQQVTLSCSPISGHRSVSWYQQTPGQGLQFLFEYFSETQRNKGNFPGRFSGRQFSNSRSEMNVSTLELGDSALYLCASCTGAGVVETQYFGPGTRLLVL.

The gene calls are TRBV5-1 and TRBJ2-1, with TRBD2 identical over 11 bases. CDR1 SGHRS and CDR2 YFSETQ come from the germline V gene. V was pared by 0 bases and J by 4 bases, with 3 bases of the junction left unmatched. The CDR3 has 16 residues. The CDR3 loop reads CASSLGSGGAYNEQFF. The CDR3 DNA reads as TGCGCCAGCAGCTTGGGTAGCGGGGGGGCATACAATGAGCAGTTCTTC. Full variable domain (remainder filled in from reference TRBV5-1 and TRBJ2-1): KAGVTQTPRYLIKTRGQQVTLSCSPISGHRSVSWYQQTPGQGLQFLFEYFSETQRNKGNFPGRFSGRQFSNSRSEMNVSTLELGDSALYLCASSLGSGGAYNEQFFGPGTRLTVL.

The rearrangement links TRBV7-2 to TRBJ1-2; no reliable D call. Trimming pared 0 bases from V and 2 bases from J, leaving 7 bases between. The CDR3 totals 14 residues. Germline lookup yields CDR1 SGHTA and CDR2 FQGNSA. CDR3 loop: CASSLAAGNYGYTF. For the CDR3, the DNA is TGTGCCAGCAGCTTAGCGGCTGGGAACTATGGCTACACCTTC.

This chain connects TRBV19 to TRBJ2-1; 7 bases fit TRBD1. The V and J ends lost 6 bases and 8 bases, in that order; junction bases with no gene match: 13. The CDR3 extends over 15 amino acids. Germline assignment: CDR1 LNHDA and CDR2 SQIVND (reference sequence). CDR3 amino acids: CASRYTGTAYDEQFF. The CDR3 bases are TGTGCCAGTAGGTACACCGGGACAGCTTATGATGAGCAGTTCTTC. The full variable domain, completed using reference TRBV19 and TRBJ2-1, is DGGITQSPKYLFRKEGQNVTLSCEQNLNHDAMYWYRQDPGQGLRLIYYSQIVNDFQKGDIAEGYSVSREKKESFPLTVTSAQKNPTAFYLCASRYTGTAYDEQFFGPGTRLTVL.

V and J are TRBV18 and TRBJ1-1, with TRBD1 matching over 9 bases. The CDR3 is made up of 13 amino acids. Germline-derived CDR1 and CDR2 are KGHSH and LQKENI. V lost 4 bases and J lost 5; bases outside the gene matches: 2. CDR3 DNA sequence: TGTGCCAGCTCACGGGACAGGGAGACTGAAGCTTTCTTT. It is translated as CASSRDRETEAFF.

J is TRBJ2-1 and V is TRBV5-1; D unresolved. Trimming shortened V by 2 bases and J by 10 bases, and 16 bases separated the two germline ends. The CDR3 loop spans 14 amino acids. Germline values: CDR1 SGHRS, CDR2 YFSETQ. As DNA, the CDR3 is TGCGCCAGCAGCTTATTGGTAGTAGGCGCGGAGCAGTTCTTC. Translating it yields CASSLLVVGAEQFF.

This clone was observed a handful of times. CDR3 region: CAWSVNRGRSRGYTF. The CDR3 bases are TGTGCCTGGAGTGTCAACAGGGGGCGTAGCAGAGGCTACACCTTC. V gene TRBV30 combines with J gene TRBJ1-2, with TRBD1 matching over 9 bases. Germline-derived CDR1 and CDR2 are GTSNPN and SVGIG (reference sequence). V was clipped by 0 bases and J by 8 bases; unmatched bases: 10. The CDR3 runs to 15 residues.

Remarks on this clone: Other DNA sequences in the sample encode the same CDR3. The chain joins TRBV2 to TRBJ1-1; a possible D gene is TRBD1 (6 bases). Germline V lookup: CDR1 SNHLY, CDR2 FYNNEI. With 4 bases removed from V and 7 bases from J, the gap between germline ends came to 13 bases. The CDR3 consists of 13 residues. CDR3 in DNA: TGTGCCAGCAGTGTAGGGGGTGGGGGTGAAGCTTTCTTT. Encoded protein: CASSVGGGGEAFF.

This clone has more than one count but fewer than ten. The genes are TRBV6-1 and TRBJ2-7, with a tentative D call TRBD2 (6 bases). Germline assignment: CDR1 MNHNS and CDR2 SASEGT. The ends were cut back, 5 bases at V and 2 bases at J, with 16 bases in the middle. The CDR3 totals 15 residues. The CDR3 region is CASSNPLAAAYEQYV. CDR3 sequence (DNA): TGTGCCAGCAGTAACCCATTAGCGGCCGCCTACGAGCAGTACGTC.

The gene calls are TRBV5-1 and TRBJ2-5, with TRBD2 matching over 10 bases. The CDR3 totals 16 residues. The V gene's germline CDR1 is SGHRS and CDR2 YFSETQ. After removal of 0 bases from V and 4 bases from J, the junction contained 6 bases not matched to a gene. CDR3 loop: CASSLALAGDPETQYF. In nucleotides, the CDR3 is TGCGCCAGCAGCTTGGCGCTAGCGGGGGATCCAGAGACCCAGTACTTC.

This clone was seen more than once but under ten times. The chain links TRBV2 to TRBJ2-5, with 9 bases aligning to TRBD2. The length of the CDR3 is 12 residues. Germline CDR1 reads SNHLY; CDR2 reads FYNNEI. After removal of 7 bases from V and 10 bases from J, the junction contained 7 bases not matched to a gene. CDR3 protein: CASKAGGRGQYF. CDR3 coding DNA: TGTGCCAGCAAGGCGGGGGGGCGGGGCCAGTACTTC.

The chain employs TRBV2 and TRBJ1-5; D call uncertain. Germline V lookup: CDR1 SNHLY, CDR2 FYNNEI. Trimming took 4 bases from V and 7 from J, leaving 17 bases between them. This CDR3 is 15 amino acids long. The chain's CDR3 is CASSVEGSSGQPQHF. Written as DNA, the CDR3 is TGTGCCAGCAGTGTGGAAGGGTCTTCAGGACAGCCCCAGCATTTT.

This rearrangement joins TRBV30 to TRBJ1-1, with a weak D call TRBD1 (6 bases). The V end lost 3 bases, the J end lost 5 bases, and 16 bases lay between the germline ends. The CDR3 has 14 residues. In germline, CDR1 is GTSNPN, CDR2 SVGIG (reference sequence). CDR3 amino acids: CAWRSWRGRTEAFF. In DNA form, the CDR3 reads TGTGCCTGGAGGAGTTGGAGGGGGAGGACTGAAGCTTTCTTT.

This clone is a singleton in its sample. The chain links TRBV27 to TRBJ2-3; D might be TRBD2 (5 bases). Looked up from germline, CDR1 is MNHEY and CDR2 is SMNVEV (reference sequence). The ends were cut back, 1 base at V and 3 bases at J, with 11 bases in the middle. The CDR3 extends over 15 amino acids. CDR3 sequence: CASSLYGLATDTQYF. The CDR3 region has the DNA TGTGCCAGCAGTTTATACGGACTTGCGACAGATACGCAGTATTTT.

The chain joins TRBV5-6 to TRBJ1-1, with a weak D call TRBD1 (5 bases). CDR1 and CDR2 from the germline V gene are SGHDT and YYEEEE. CDR3 length equals 12 residues. The V end lost 8 bases, the J end lost 5 bases, and 13 bases lay between the germline ends. The CDR3 region is CARGRGETEAFF. Here the CDR3 DNA reads TGTGCCAGGGGGAGAGGGGAGACTGAAGCTTTCTTT.

The table lists this clone with a few counts. V is TRBV25-1 and J is TRBJ1-5; D not resolved. V was clipped by 6 bases and J by 2 bases, with 14 bases between them. CDR1 is MGHDK and CDR2 is SYGVNS in the germline V gene. The CDR3 sequence is 15 residues long. The CDR3: CASSGVGSGNQPQHF. As DNA, the CDR3 is TGTGCCAGCAGCGGGGTGGGGAGCGGCAATCAGCCCCAGCATTTT. The entire variable domain, with the rest obtained from reference TRBV25-1 and TRBJ1-5, is as follows: EADIYQTPRYLVIGTGKKITLECSQTMGHDKMYWYQQDPGMELHLIHYSYGVNSTEKGDLSSESTVSRIRTEHFPLTLESARPSHTSQYLCASSGVGSGNQPQHFGDGTRLSIL.

V gene TRBV5-6 combines with J gene TRBJ2-3; the D gene is possibly TRBD2 (6 bases). Germline V gives CDR1 SGHDT, CDR2 YYEEEE. V dropped 0 bases and J dropped 7 bases, with 18 bases sitting between them. The CDR3 extends over 16 amino acids. CDR3: CASSLVGGAFTNTQYF. The CDR3 nucleotides read TGTGCCAGCAGCTTGGTCGGCGGGGCGTTCACGAATACGCAGTATTTT.

This sequence joins TRBV4-1 and TRBJ2-2, with 13 nucleotides matching TRBD2. Germline trimming cut 4 bases from V and 6 bases from J; bases unmatched to any gene: 2. The CDR3 is 15 amino acids. Germline CDR1 is MGHRA and CDR2 is YSYEKL. CDR3 amino acids: CASSPGTSGAGELFF. Written as DNA, the CDR3 is TGCGCCAGCAGCCCCGGGACTAGCGGGGCCGGGGAGCTGTTTTTT.